This TCR beta chain was found in a study of blood T cells in healthy people across ages. Study observations and caveats: Roughly linear declines in TCR beta diversity per million T cells occurred with age. The long-lived group displayed more naive CD4+ cells, plus higher diversity, than the aged donors did. The lack of PBMC sorting stopped any conclusive naive versus antigen-experienced comparison.

This CDR3 has 18 amino acids. Germline values: CDR1 LGHNA, CDR2 YNFKEQ. Deletions cut 4 bases from V and 8 bases from J, with 29 bases between. This clonotype has more than one count but fewer than ten. Its antigen is undetermined. Likely a read error: the CDR3 ends without its conserved phenylalanine or tryptophan. A second PCR, run for roughly 7 to 12 cycles, used a sample-barcoded 5' primer plus a J-beta primer mix. TCRdb re-called the 5' RACE reads through MiXCR, storing one row per CDR3 protein. This table has 550,000 to 600,000 distinct CDR3 sequences, roughly 28% appearing once. Sequenced input: blood. The source is a woman in her 70s in good health. The V call is TRBV4-2, the J call TRBJ1-2; TRBD1 is a possible D gene (6 bases). CDR3 coding DNA: TGTGCCAGCAGCCTTCAACAGGGAACCGAGACAAAGAAGGAAGGCTACACCCTC. Translated: CASSLQQGTETKKEGYTL.